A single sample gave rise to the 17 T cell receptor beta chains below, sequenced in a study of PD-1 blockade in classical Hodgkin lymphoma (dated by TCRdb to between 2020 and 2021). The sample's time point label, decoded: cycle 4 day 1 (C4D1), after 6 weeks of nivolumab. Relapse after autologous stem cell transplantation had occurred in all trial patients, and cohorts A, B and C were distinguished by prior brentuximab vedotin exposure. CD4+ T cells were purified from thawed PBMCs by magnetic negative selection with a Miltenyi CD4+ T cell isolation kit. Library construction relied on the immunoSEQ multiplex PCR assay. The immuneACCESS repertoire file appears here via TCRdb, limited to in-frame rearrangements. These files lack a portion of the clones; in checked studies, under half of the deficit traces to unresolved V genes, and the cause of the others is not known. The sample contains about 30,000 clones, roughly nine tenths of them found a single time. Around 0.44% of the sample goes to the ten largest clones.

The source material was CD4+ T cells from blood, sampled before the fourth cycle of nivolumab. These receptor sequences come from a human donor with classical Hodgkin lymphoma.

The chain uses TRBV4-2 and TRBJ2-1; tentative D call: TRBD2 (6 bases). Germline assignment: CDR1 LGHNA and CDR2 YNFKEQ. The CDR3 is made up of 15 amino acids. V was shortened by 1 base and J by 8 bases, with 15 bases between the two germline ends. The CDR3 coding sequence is TGTGCCAGCAGCCAAGCTTCGGGAGTTAATGATGAGCAGTTCTTC. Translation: CASSQASGVNDEQFF.

CDR3 DNA: TGCGCCAGCAGCTTTACAGGGGGCGCGTCCGGAAACACCATATATTTT. The encoded protein is CASSFTGGASGNTIYF. The gene calls are TRBV5-1 and TRBJ1-3; TRBD1 agrees at 9 bases. Germline V gene lookup returns CDR1 SGHRS and CDR2 YFSETQ. The CDR3 runs 16 residues. Trimming at V came to 2 bases and at J to 4 bases, leaving 7 bases not matched to a gene.

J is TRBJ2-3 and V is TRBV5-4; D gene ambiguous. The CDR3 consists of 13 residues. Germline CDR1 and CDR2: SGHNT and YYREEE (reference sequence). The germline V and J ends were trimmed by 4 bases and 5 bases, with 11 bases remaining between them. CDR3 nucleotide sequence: TGTGCCAGCAGCCCTTCGAATTTAGATACGCAGTATTTT. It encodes CASSPSNLDTQYF.

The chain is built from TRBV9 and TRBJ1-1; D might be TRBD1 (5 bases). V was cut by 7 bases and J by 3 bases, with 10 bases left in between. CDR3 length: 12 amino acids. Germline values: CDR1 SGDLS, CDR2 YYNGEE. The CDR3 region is CASGVGHTEAFF. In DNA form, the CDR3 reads TGTGCCAGCGGGGTGGGGCACACTGAAGCTTTCTTT.

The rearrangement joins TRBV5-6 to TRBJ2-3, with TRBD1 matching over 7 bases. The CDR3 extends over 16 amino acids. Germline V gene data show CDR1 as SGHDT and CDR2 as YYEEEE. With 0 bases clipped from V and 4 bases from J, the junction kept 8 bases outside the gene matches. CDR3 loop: CASSLVTGSVADTQYF. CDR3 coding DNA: TGTGCCAGCAGCTTGGTGACAGGGAGCGTAGCAGATACGCAGTATTTT.

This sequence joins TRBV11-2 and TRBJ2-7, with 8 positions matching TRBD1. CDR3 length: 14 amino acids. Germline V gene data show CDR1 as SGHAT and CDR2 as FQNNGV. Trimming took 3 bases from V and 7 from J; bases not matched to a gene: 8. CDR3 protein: CASSFDRGSGEQYF. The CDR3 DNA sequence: TGTGCCAGCAGCTTCGACAGGGGAAGCGGAGAGCAGTACTTC. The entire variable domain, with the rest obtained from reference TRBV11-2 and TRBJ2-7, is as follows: EAGVAQSPRYKIIEKRQSVAFWCNPISGHATLYWYQQILGQGPKLLIQFQNNGVVDDSQLPKDRFSAERLKGVDSTLKIQPAKLEDSAVYLCASSFDRGSGEQYFGPGTRLTVT.

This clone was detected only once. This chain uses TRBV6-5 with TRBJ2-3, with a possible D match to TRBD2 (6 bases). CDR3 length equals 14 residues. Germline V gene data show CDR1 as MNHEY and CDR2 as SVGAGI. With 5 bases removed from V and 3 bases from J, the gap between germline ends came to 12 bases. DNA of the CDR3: TGTGCCAGCAGTCTTTCTCGGGAGACAGATACGCAGTATTTT. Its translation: CASSLSRETDTQYF.

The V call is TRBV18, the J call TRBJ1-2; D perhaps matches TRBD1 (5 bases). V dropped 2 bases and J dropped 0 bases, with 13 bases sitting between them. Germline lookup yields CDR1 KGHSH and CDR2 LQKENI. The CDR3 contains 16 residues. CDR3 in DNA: TGTGCCAGCTCACCAAGATCGGGGGTAGCTAACTATGGCTACACCTTC. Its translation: CASSPRSGVANYGYTF.

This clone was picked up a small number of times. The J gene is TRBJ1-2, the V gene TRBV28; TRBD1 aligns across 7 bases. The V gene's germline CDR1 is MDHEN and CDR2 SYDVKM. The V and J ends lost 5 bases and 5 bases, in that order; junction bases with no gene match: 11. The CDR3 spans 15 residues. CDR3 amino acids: CASSPYHQGVYGYTF. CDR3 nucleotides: TGTGCCAGCAGTCCTTATCATCAGGGGGTTTATGGCTACACCTTC.

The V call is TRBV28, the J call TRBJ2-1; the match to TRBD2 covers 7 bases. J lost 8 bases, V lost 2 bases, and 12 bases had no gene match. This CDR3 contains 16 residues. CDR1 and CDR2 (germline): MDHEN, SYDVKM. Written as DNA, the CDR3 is TGTGCCAGCAGTTTAATCGTGGGAGGGCCGGGGGATGAGCAGTTCTTC. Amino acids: CASSLIVGGPGDEQFF.

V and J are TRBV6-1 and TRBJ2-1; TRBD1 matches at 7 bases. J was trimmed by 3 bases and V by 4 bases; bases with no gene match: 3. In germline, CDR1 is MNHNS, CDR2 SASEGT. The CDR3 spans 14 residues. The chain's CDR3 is CASSGRQGYNEQFF. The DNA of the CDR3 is TGTGCCAGCAGTGGGAGACAGGGCTACAATGAGCAGTTCTTC.

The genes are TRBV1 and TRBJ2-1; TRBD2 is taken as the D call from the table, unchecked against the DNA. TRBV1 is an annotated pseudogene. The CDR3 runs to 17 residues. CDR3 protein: CTSSQDWWGDPYNEQFF. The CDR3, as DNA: TGCACCAGCAGCCAAGATTGGTGGGGGGACCCCTACAATGAGCAGTTCTTC.

CDR3 DNA sequence: TGTGCCAGCTCACCACTGACGAAGCGGAACTCTGGGGCCAACGTCCTGACTTTC. Residues: CASSPLTKRNSGANVLTF. This chain connects TRBV18 to TRBJ2-6, with D tentatively TRBD2 (5 bases). The CDR3 totals 18 residues. Trimming removed 1 base from V and 0 bases from J, with 13 bases in between. Germline V gene sequence: CDR1 KGHSH, CDR2 LQKENI. Drawing the rest from reference TRBV18 and TRBJ2-6, the complete variable domain is NAGVMQNPRHLVRRRGQEARLRCSPMKGHSHVYWYRQLPEEGLKFMVYLQKENIIDESGMPKERFSAEFPKEGPSILRIQQVVRGDSAAYFCASSPLTKRNSGANVLTFGAGSRLTVL.

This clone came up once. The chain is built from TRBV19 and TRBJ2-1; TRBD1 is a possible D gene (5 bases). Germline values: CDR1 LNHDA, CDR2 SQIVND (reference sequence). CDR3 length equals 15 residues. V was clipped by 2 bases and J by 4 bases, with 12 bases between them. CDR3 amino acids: CASSIKGVSYNEQFF. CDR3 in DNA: TGTGCCAGTAGTATAAAAGGGGTGTCGTACAATGAGCAGTTCTTC.

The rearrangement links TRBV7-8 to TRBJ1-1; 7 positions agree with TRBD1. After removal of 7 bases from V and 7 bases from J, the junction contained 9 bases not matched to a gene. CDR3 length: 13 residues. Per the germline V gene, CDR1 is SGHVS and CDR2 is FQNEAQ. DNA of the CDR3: TGTGCCAGCAATTACAGGGGTACGGGTGAAGCTTTCTTT. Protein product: CASNYRGTGEAFF.

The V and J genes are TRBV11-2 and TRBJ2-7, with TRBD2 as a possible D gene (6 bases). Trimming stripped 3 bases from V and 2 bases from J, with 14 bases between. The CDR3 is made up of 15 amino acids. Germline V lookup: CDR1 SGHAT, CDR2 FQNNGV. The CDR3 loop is CASSFSRDFTYEQYF. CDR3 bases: TGTGCCAGCAGCTTCAGCCGGGACTTTACCTACGAGCAGTACTTC.

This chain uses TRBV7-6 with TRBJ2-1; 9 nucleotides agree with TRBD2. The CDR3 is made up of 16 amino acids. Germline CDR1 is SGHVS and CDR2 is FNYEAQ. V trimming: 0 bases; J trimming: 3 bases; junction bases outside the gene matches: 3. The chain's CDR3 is CASSLASSGVYNEQFF. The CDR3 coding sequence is TGTGCCAGCAGCTTAGCGTCTAGCGGGGTCTACAATGAGCAGTTCTTC.